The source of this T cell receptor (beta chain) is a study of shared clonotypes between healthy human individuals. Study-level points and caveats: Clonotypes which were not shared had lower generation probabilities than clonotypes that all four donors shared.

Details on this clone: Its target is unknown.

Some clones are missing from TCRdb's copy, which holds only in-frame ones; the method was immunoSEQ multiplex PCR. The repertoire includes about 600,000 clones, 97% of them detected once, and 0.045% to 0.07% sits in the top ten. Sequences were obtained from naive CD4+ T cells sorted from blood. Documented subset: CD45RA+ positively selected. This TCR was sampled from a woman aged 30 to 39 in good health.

CDR3 in amino acids: CASSRAGQETQYF. Written as DNA, the CDR3 is TGCGCCAGCAGCCGGGCAGGGCAAGAGACCCAGTACTTC. The chain uses TRBV5-1 and TRBJ2-5; maybe TRBD1 (5 bases). The CDR3 sequence is 13 residues long. Per germline, CDR1 SGHRS and CDR2 YFSETQ. Trimming left V 4 bases short and J 2 bases short, with 9 bases between.